This T cell receptor (beta chain) was sequenced in a study of blood T cell repertoires in COVID-19. Study overall: The study drew acute and convalescent COVID-19 samples from the United States, Italy and Spain. Sample material is recorded as cDNA or gDNA derived from T cells, B-cell-depleted T cells, or PBMCs.

Per the study methods: Amplification from reference gene primers served as the basis for estimated nucleated cell counts. Data came from immunoSEQ multiplex PCR; TCRdb stores just in-frame clones and leaves some out. The DNA was the basis for D and trimming; V, J and clone size are from that table. The sample holds 70,000 to 80,000 clones; around four fifths are singletons and the top ten take approximately 12%. CDR3 size: 13 residues. V lost 9 bases to trimming and J lost 8 bases, with 17 bases between them. CDR1 and CDR2 (germline): MNHNY, SVGAGI (reference sequence). The V gene is TRBV6-6, the J gene TRBJ2-1, with TRBD2 as a possible D gene (5 bases). The source of this sequence is a human donor in a cohort sampled during active COVID-19. The source material was peripheral blood. For the CDR3, the DNA is TGTGCCAGTGTAGTTGGACTTTTGGATGAGCAGTTCTTC. This translates into CASVVGLLDEQFF.